The clone carrying this TCR beta chain was counted only a few times. As yet, its antigen is unknown. This entry comes from a study of identical twins. This CDR3 region has 14 residues. V was pared by 8 bases and J by 6 bases, with 16 bases between. Germline V gene data show CDR1 as MNHEY and CDR2 as SVGAGI. Broader study findings: Modelling underestimated the level of out-of-frame TCR alpha sharing observed in monozygotic twins.

A single record per CDR3 protein comes from TCRdb applying MiXCR to the 5' RACE reads. This sample carries 1.5 million to 2 million distinct CDR3 sequences, around 29% of them seen once, and the ten largest clones take around 0.25%. The chain carries TRBV6-5 and TRBJ1-4; D gene uncertain. The sequence came from a newborn girl in good health. The material sequenced was cord blood. The CDR3 loop is CASPSRTTDEKLFF. DNA of the CDR3: TGTGCCAGCCCTTCCCGGACCACTGATGAAAAACTGTTTTTT.